The 2 T cell receptor beta chains below come from one sample, sequenced in a study of T-cell memory formation after mild COVID-19. TCRdb itself ran the 5' RACE reads through MiXCR, one entry per CDR3 protein. This table has under 600,000 distinct CDR3 sequences, approximately 21% appearing once. The sample comprised PBMCs or a T cell subset sorted from them (not recorded which). Source of these receptors: an adult woman who had mild COVID-19 (a few samples of this study predate the infection). Cell type and time point are not known.

This clonotype was observed a few times. The chain carries TRBV29-1 and TRBJ1-5; D gene unclear. The CDR3 consists of 14 residues. Germline CDR1 SQVTM, CDR2 ANQGSEA. Trimming took 4 bases from V and 5 from J, leaving 15 bases between them. The CDR3 DNA sequence: TGCAGCGTTGTTACCGAGACGGAAGATCAGCCCCAGCATTTT. Translating gives CSVVTETEDQPQHF.

This clonotype was seen more than once but under ten times. The chain recombines TRBV12-3 or TRBV12-4 with TRBJ1-1, with 7 bases lining up with TRBD1. The CDR3 length is 14 residues. The ends lost 5 bases at V and 4 bases at J; junction bases unmatched: 7. As DNA, the CDR3 is TGTGCCAGCAGTCCGACAGGGCTGAGCACTGAAGCTTTCTTT. It encodes CASSPTGLSTEAFF.